These 27 T cell receptor beta chains share one sample of origin, sequenced in a study of control samples from healthy donors and cancer patients. Clones were read by immunoSEQ multiplex PCR, and TCRdb kept only the in-frame ones, dropping some. The sample yields roughly 220,000 clones, 90% to 95% seen once. Sequenced sample: blood. The receptors shown here come from a man in his fifties or sixties in good health.

In nucleotides, the CDR3 is TGTGCCAGCAGCCAACCTAGCGGGGGGCCATCCTACGAGCAGTACTTC. This codes for CASSQPSGGPSYEQYF. The V gene is TRBV4-2, the J gene TRBJ2-7; 11 bases agree with TRBD2. This CDR3 spans 16 amino acids. The V segment lost 2 bases and the J segment 1 base; nucleotides outside the gene matches: 4. Germline lookup yields CDR1 LGHNA and CDR2 YNFKEQ.

The chain recombines TRBV5-1 with TRBJ2-3, with D perhaps matching TRBD1 (6 bases). CDR1 and CDR2 (germline): SGHRS, YFSETQ. The CDR3 spans 17 residues. Trimming cost V 5 bases and J 3 bases, with 22 bases left between them. CDR3 DNA: TGCGCCAGCAGATATGGACAGAGCAGAGTTGGGACAGATACGCAGTATTTT. It specifies CASRYGQSRVGTDTQYF.

The V call is TRBV7-9, the J call TRBJ2-2; 12 bases map to TRBD2. This CDR3 has 16 amino acids. Germline trimming cut 4 bases from V and 6 bases from J; bases unmatched to any gene: 6. CDR1 is SEHNR, CDR2 FQNEAQ, per germline (reference sequence). The CDR3 sequence is CASSYPPSGGAGELFF. In nucleotides, the CDR3 is TGTGCCAGCAGCTACCCTCCTAGCGGGGGGGCCGGGGAGCTGTTTTTT.

This clone came up once. The chain combines TRBV5-1 with TRBJ1-5, with D perhaps matching TRBD1 (6 bases). The V and J ends lost 1 base and 5 bases respectively, with 13 bases between them. Germline V gene lookup returns CDR1 SGHRS and CDR2 YFSETQ. This CDR3 spans 15 amino acids. The DNA of the CDR3 is TGCGCCAGCAGCTTGATTACAGGGAGTGATCAGCCCCAGCATTTT. This codes for CASSLITGSDQPQHF.

The chain uses TRBV3-1 (or the pseudogene TRBV3-2) and TRBJ2-2; D may be TRBD1 (7 bases). The CDR3 runs 16 residues. Trimming removed 2 bases from V and 7 bases from J, with 17 bases in between. Germline V lookup: CDR1 LGHDT, CDR2 YNNKEL (reference sequence). CDR3 coding DNA: TGTGCCAGCAGCCAACCGACAGGGAGGTCAATCGGGGAGCTGTTTTTT. Encoded protein: CASSQPTGRSIGELFF.

The chain combines TRBV6-5 with TRBJ2-2; maybe TRBD1 (6 bases). The CDR3 loop spans 14 amino acids. The V and J ends lost 7 bases and 6 bases respectively, with 15 bases between them. CDR1 MNHEY and CDR2 SVGAGI come from the germline V gene. The CDR3 loop is CASILTGSAGELFF. CDR3 coding DNA: TGTGCCAGCATACTAACAGGGTCCGCCGGGGAGCTGTTTTTT.

The chain carries TRBV7-9 and TRBJ2-5; 10 positions match TRBD1. Germline lookup yields CDR1 SEHNR and CDR2 FQNEAQ (reference sequence). Trimming removed 5 bases from V and 4 bases from J; junction bases left unmatched: 7. The CDR3 is 15 residues long. The CDR3 loop reads CASSRDRGVGETQYF. CDR3 DNA sequence: TGTGCCAGCAGCCGGGACAGGGGTGTCGGAGAGACCCAGTACTTC.

The V and J genes are TRBV4-2 and TRBJ2-2; D unclear. The CDR3 covers 14 residues. Germline V gene sequence: CDR1 LGHNA, CDR2 YNFKEQ. Trimming took off 1 base at V and 7 bases at J, with 10 bases between the two ends. This CDR3 reads CASSQGAARGELFF. The CDR3, as DNA: TGTGCCAGCAGCCAAGGGGCAGCGCGCGGGGAGCTGTTTTTT.

The chain employs TRBV4-2 and TRBJ1-4; D might be TRBD1 (5 bases). Germline-derived CDR1 and CDR2 are LGHNA and YNFKEQ. The CDR3 contains 15 residues. V shed 0 bases and J shed 7 bases, with 12 bases lying between them. The CDR3 region is CASSQEGGVVEKLFF. The CDR3 bases are TGTGCCAGCAGCCAAGAGGGGGGGGTAGTTGAAAAACTGTTTTTT.

The V call is TRBV5-6, the J call TRBJ1-2, with 11 nucleotides matching TRBD1. This CDR3 region has 16 residues. Unmatched junction bases numbered 7, after V lost 4 bases and J lost 2 bases. CDR1 and CDR2 from the germline V gene are SGHDT and YYEEEE. The CDR3 spells CASSPGTGGVNYGYTF. The CDR3 DNA is TGTGCCAGCAGCCCCGGGACAGGGGGAGTAAACTATGGCTACACCTTC.

This chain uses TRBV5-8 with TRBJ2-7, with 8 bases matching TRBD1. Germline V gene lookup returns CDR1 SGHTS and CDR2 YDEGEE. J was trimmed by 6 bases and V by 0 bases; bases with no gene match: 5. This CDR3 has 14 residues. The chain's CDR3 is CASSLGSGTGEQYF. For the CDR3, the DNA is TGTGCCAGCAGCTTGGGGTCAGGGACAGGCGAGCAGTACTTC.

V gene TRBV28 combines with J gene TRBJ1-3, with 8 bases that match TRBD1. Germline CDR1 and CDR2: MDHEN and SYDVKM. V was pared by 6 bases and J by 0 bases, with 13 bases of the junction left unmatched. The CDR3 runs to 18 residues. The CDR3 DNA reads TGTGCCAGCAGAGTGAGCCCGGGACAGGTCCGCTCTGGAAACACCATATATTTT. The encoded protein is CASRVSPGQVRSGNTIYF.

The chain is built from TRBV28 and TRBJ2-1; D is unresolved. Looked up from germline, CDR1 is MDHEN and CDR2 is SYDVKM. This CDR3 is built from 15 residues. V was trimmed by 3 bases and J by 2 bases, leaving 11 bases between them. CDR3 region: CASSFSVGAYNEQFF. The CDR3 DNA reads as TGTGCCAGCAGTTTCTCGGTTGGGGCCTACAATGAGCAGTTCTTC.

The chain couples TRBV19 to TRBJ2-1, with 7 bases fitting TRBD1. Germline values: CDR1 LNHDA, CDR2 SQIVND (reference sequence). V lost 4 bases and J lost 4; bases outside the gene matches: 7. This CDR3 is built from 15 residues. The CDR3: CASSKTGYLYNEQFF. DNA for the CDR3: TGTGCCAGTAGTAAGACAGGGTACCTTTACAATGAGCAGTTCTTC.

This clone has only one observation. This chain joins TRBV6-5 and TRBJ2-5, with D possibly being TRBD2 (7 bases). Germline V gives CDR1 MNHEY, CDR2 SVGAGI. Trimming removed 6 bases from V and 2 bases from J, with 16 bases in between. This CDR3 region has 15 residues. As DNA, the CDR3 is TGTGCCAGCAGCGAGGGGGGGACGAGACAAGAGACCCAGTACTTC. It encodes CASSEGGTRQETQYF.

The genes are TRBV7-9 and TRBJ1-6; possibly TRBD1 for D (5 bases). There are 17 residues in the CDR3. The V gene's germline CDR1 is SEHNR and CDR2 FQNEAQ (reference sequence). V dropped 3 bases and J dropped 4 bases, with 16 bases sitting between them. CDR3 bases: TGTGCCAGCAGCTTTGAGATATCGGGACGGTATAATTCACCCCTCCACTTT. This codes for CASSFEISGRYNSPLHF.

This chain uses TRBV25-1 with TRBJ2-1; weak D call: TRBD1 (5 bases). V dropped 7 bases and J dropped 4 bases, with 11 bases sitting between them. This CDR3 contains 13 residues. CDR1 is MGHDK, CDR2 SYGVNS, per germline. The CDR3, as DNA: TGTGCCAGCAAACAGGTGGGATACAATGAGCAGTTCTTC. Protein sequence: CASKQVGYNEQFF.

The rearrangement uses TRBV20-1 and TRBJ1-2; D is undetermined. The CDR3 covers 10 residues. V was clipped by 3 bases and J by 5 bases, with 4 bases between them. Germline V CDR1 and CDR2: DFQATT, SNEGSKA (reference sequence). The CDR3 spells CSASPYGYTF. The DNA for the CDR3 is TGCAGTGCTAGCCCTTATGGCTACACCTTC.

The chain has TRBV6-5 and TRBJ1-5, with unresolved D. V was cut by 0 bases and J by 7 bases, with 7 bases left in between. This CDR3 is built from 13 residues. Germline V lookup: CDR1 MNHEY, CDR2 SVGAGI. In DNA form, the CDR3 reads TGTGCCAGCAGTTACTCGAGTTACCAGCCCCAGCATTTT. It is translated as CASSYSSYQPQHF.

The chain uses TRBV24-1 and TRBJ2-6; D might be TRBD2 (5 bases). CDR3 length: 16 amino acids. The V end was cut by 3 bases, the J end by 1 base, with 9 bases between. CDR1 and CDR2 from the germline V gene are KGHDR and SFDVKD. The CDR3 sequence is CATSDGRTSGANVLTF. The DNA for the CDR3 is TGTGCCACCAGTGATGGGCGGACTTCTGGGGCCAACGTCCTGACTTTC.

The chain combines TRBV16 with TRBJ1-1; D not resolved. The CDR3 consists of 15 residues. The V gene's germline CDR1 is KGHSY and CDR2 FQNENV. The V end was cut by 0 bases, the J end by 4 bases, with 12 bases between. The DNA of the CDR3 is TGTGCCAGCAGCCAATCGGCCGGTTCAGGCACTGAAGCTTTCTTT. Its protein product is CASSQSAGSGTEAFF.

The gene calls are TRBV28 and TRBJ2-7; 9 bases map to TRBD1. Losses at the gene ends were 3 bases for V and 4 bases for J; bases not matched to a gene: 4. The CDR3 sequence is 14 residues long. Germline V lookup: CDR1 MDHEN, CDR2 SYDVKM. CDR3 region: CASSLPGQGYEQYF. In DNA, the CDR3 is TGTGCCAGCAGTTTGCCGGGACAGGGATACGAGCAGTACTTC.

This chain connects TRBV28 to TRBJ1-5; maybe TRBD1 (5 bases). V shed 6 bases and J shed 0 bases, with 9 bases lying between them. The CDR3 spans 14 residues. CDR1 MDHEN and CDR2 SYDVKM come from the germline V gene. In nucleotides, the CDR3 is TGTGCCAGCAGGACGGGGGGTAGCAATCAGCCCCAGCATTTT. Translated, it gives CASRTGGSNQPQHF.

The CDR3 DNA reads as TGTGCCAGCAGCCCGCAACTAGCGCGCCAAGAGACCCAGTACTTC. Translating gives CASSPQLARQETQYF. This chain joins TRBV7-2 and TRBJ2-5, with 7 bases matching TRBD2. This CDR3 is built from 15 residues. CDR1 and CDR2 (germline): SGHTA, FQGNSA. Unmatched junction bases numbered 7, after V lost 5 bases and J lost 1 base.

This chain joins TRBV5-1 and TRBJ2-7, with 7 positions matching TRBD1. Germline V gene lookup returns CDR1 SGHRS and CDR2 YFSETQ. CDR3 length: 13 amino acids. After removal of 2 bases from V and 5 bases from J, the junction contained 4 bases not matched to a gene. CDR3 nucleotides: TGCGCCAGCAGCTTAGGGGGCCCCAACGAGCAGTACTTC. It is translated as CASSLGGPNEQYF.

Only one count was recorded for this clone. The J gene is TRBJ1-5, the V gene TRBV19; D is ambiguous. CDR3 length equals 14 residues. Germline V gene data show CDR1 as LNHDA and CDR2 as SQIVND (reference sequence). V was shortened by 5 bases and J by 1 base, with 9 bases between the two germline ends. DNA for the CDR3: TGTGCCAGTAGTTTCGGCGAGAGCAATCAGCCCCAGCATTTT. It translates to CASSFGESNQPQHF.

This chain uses TRBV5-1 with TRBJ1-1, with a weak D call TRBD1 (5 bases). V dropped 6 bases and J dropped 4 bases, with 16 bases sitting between them. Germline V gene lookup returns CDR1 SGHRS and CDR2 YFSETQ. The CDR3 has 14 residues. CDR3 coding DNA: TGCGCCAGCACGACCGGGGGTGGAAGCACTGAAGCTTTCTTT. This sequence encodes CASTTGGGSTEAFF. Full variable domain (remainder filled in from reference TRBV5-1 and TRBJ1-1): KAGVTQTPRYLIKTRGQQVTLSCSPISGHRSVSWYQQTPGQGLQFLFEYFSETQRNKGNFPGRFSGRQFSNSRSEMNVSTLELGDSALYLCASTTGGGSTEAFFGQGTRLTVV.